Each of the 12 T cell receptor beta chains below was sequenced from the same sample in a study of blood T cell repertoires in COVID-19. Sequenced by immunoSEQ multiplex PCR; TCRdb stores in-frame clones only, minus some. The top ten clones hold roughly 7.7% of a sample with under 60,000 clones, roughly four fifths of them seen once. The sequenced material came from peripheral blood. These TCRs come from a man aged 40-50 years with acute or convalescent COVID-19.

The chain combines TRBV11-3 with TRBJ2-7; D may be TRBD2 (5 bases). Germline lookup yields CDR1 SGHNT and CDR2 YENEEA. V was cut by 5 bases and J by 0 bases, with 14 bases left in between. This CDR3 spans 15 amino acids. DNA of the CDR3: TGTGCCAGCAGCGAGGGTGACGGTTACTCCTACGAGCAGTACTTC. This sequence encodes CASSEGDGYSYEQYF.

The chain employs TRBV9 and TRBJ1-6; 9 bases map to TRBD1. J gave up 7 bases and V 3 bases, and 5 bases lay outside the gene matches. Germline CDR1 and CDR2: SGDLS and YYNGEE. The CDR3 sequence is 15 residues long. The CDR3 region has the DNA TGTGCCAGCAGCGCGGGACAGGGTGGGAATTCACCCCTCCACTTT. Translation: CASSAGQGGNSPLHF.

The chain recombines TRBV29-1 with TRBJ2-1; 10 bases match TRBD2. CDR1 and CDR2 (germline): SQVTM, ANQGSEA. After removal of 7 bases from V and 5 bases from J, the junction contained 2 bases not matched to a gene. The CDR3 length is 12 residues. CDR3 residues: CSAGLADNEQFF. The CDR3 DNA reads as TGCAGCGCTGGACTAGCGGACAATGAGCAGTTCTTC.

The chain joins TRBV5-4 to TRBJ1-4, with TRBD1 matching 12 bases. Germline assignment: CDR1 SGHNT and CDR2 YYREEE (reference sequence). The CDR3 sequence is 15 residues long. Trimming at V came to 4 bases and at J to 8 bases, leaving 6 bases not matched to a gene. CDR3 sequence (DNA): TGTGCCAGCAGCCTTCGGGACAGGGGGCGGGAAAAACTGTTTTTT. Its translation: CASSLRDRGREKLFF.

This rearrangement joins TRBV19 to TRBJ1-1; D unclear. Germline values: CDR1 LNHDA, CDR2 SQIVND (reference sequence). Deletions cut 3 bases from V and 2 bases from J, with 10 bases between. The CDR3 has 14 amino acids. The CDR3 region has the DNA TGTGCCAGTAGTATTGGGCAGCACAACACTGAAGCTTTCTTT. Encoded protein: CASSIGQHNTEAFF.

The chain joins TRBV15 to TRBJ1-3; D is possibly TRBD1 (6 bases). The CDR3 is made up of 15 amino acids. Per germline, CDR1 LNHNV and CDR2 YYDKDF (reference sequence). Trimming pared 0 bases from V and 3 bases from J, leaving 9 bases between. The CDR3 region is CATSRDRGLGNTIYF. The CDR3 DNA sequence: TGTGCCACCAGCAGAGACAGGGGCCTTGGAAACACCATATATTTT. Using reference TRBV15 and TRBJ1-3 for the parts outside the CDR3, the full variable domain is DAMVIQNPRYQVTQFGKPVTLSCSQTLNHNVMYWYQQKSSQAPKLLFHYYDKDFNNEADTPDNFQSRRPNTSFCFLDIRSPGLGDTAMYLCATSRDRGLGNTIYFGEGSWLTVV.

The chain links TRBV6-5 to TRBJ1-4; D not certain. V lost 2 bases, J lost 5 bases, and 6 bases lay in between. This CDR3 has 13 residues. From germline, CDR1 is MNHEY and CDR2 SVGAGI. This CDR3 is CASSYRRNEKLFF. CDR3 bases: TGTGCCAGCAGTTACAGGAGGAATGAAAAACTGTTTTTT.

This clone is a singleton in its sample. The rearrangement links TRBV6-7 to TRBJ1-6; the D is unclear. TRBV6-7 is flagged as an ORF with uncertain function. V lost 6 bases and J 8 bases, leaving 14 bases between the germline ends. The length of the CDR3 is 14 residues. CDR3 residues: CASRQDPGYSPLHF. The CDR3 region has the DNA TGTGCCAGCAGACAAGATCCGGGGTATTCACCCCTCCACTTT.

CDR3 residues: CASSGDRRQHGTAFNQPQHF. The DNA of the CDR3 is TGTGCCAGCAGTGGGGACAGGCGACAACACGGAACCGCCTTCAATCAGCCCCAGCATTTT. The chain uses TRBV6-2 or TRBV6-3 and TRBJ1-5; 8 positions agree with TRBD1. In germline, CDR1 is MNHEY, CDR2 SVGEGT. CDR3 length: 20 residues. J lost 3 bases, V lost 5 bases, and 21 bases had no gene match.

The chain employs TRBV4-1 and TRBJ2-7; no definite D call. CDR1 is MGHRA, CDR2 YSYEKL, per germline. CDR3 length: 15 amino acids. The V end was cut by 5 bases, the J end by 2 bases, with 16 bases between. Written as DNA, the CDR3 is TGCGCCAGCAGCACAAACTCAGGATCTACCTACGAGCAGTACTTC. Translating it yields CASSTNSGSTYEQYF.

The CDR3 loop reads CASSLIQGAKGTEAFF. The CDR3 nucleotides are TGTGCCAGCAGTCTTATACAGGGGGCGAAGGGGACTGAAGCTTTCTTT. The chain links TRBV2 to TRBJ1-1, with 9 bases fitting TRBD1. The CDR3 length is 16 residues. Looked up from germline, CDR1 is SNHLY and CDR2 is FYNNEI. Losses at the gene ends were 5 bases for V and 5 bases for J; bases not matched to a gene: 12.

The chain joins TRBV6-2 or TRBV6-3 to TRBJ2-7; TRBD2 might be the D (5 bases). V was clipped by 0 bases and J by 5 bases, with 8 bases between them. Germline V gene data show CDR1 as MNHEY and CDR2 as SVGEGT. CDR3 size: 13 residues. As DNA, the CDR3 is TGTGCCAGCAGTTACTCGAGGGCCCACGAGCAGTACTTC. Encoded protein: CASSYSRAHEQYF.